The 22 T cell receptor beta chains presented below share a single source sample, sequenced in a study of blood T cell repertoires in COVID-19. Assay: immunoSEQ multiplex PCR; the TCRdb copy retains only in-frame clones and omits some. Among roughly 210,000 clones listed, roughly 84% were seen once. Sequenced material: PBMCs or T cells enriched from blood (not recorded which). The receptor source for this set is a young man in a cohort exposed to, infected with or recovered from COVID-19 (not recorded which).

The V gene is TRBV6-5, the J gene TRBJ2-5; TRBD1 matches 8 bases. This CDR3 contains 15 residues. V shed 5 bases and J 3 bases; nucleotides not matched to a gene: 8. Germline CDR1 reads MNHEY; CDR2 reads SVGAGI. CDR3 nucleotides: TGTGCCAGCAGTAAAAGACAGGGGATGAAAGAGACCCAGTACTTC. Amino acid sequence: CASSKRQGMKETQYF.

The V gene is TRBV28, the J gene TRBJ1-1; D is perhaps TRBD1 (5 bases). The V and J ends lost 6 bases and 4 bases respectively, with 12 bases between them. The CDR3 runs to 13 residues. Germline values: CDR1 MDHEN, CDR2 SYDVKM. In DNA form, the CDR3 reads TGTGCCAGCAGCACGGGGGGGGGCACTGAAGCTTTCTTT. Translation: CASSTGGGTEAFF.

In nucleotides, the CDR3 is TGTGCCAGCAGCAGAACAGGGCGAGGCTACACCTTC. Protein: CASSRTGRGYTF. This chain connects TRBV28 to TRBJ1-2, with D possibly matching TRBD1 (6 bases). CDR3 length equals 12 residues. Germline loops: CDR1 MDHEN, CDR2 SYDVKM. Trimming took off 6 bases at V and 8 bases at J, with 13 bases between the two ends.

For the CDR3, the DNA is TGTGCCAGCAGCGCCGGACAGGCCCTATATGGCTACACCTTC. This encodes CASSAGQALYGYTF. V usage is TRBV7-2 and J usage is TRBJ1-2; 7 bases align to TRBD1. CDR3 size: 14 residues. Losses at the gene ends were 5 bases for V and 5 bases for J; bases not matched to a gene: 8. Germline V gene data show CDR1 as SGHTA and CDR2 as FQGNSA.

The gene calls are TRBV18 and TRBJ1-2; D might be TRBD1 (6 bases). CDR3 size: 13 residues. Germline lookup yields CDR1 KGHSH and CDR2 LQKENI. Trimming took 4 bases from V and 5 from J, leaving 11 bases between them. CDR3 sequence: CASSLSRGYGYTF. The CDR3 DNA sequence: TGTGCCAGCTCACTTTCTAGGGGGTATGGCTACACCTTC.

The chain couples TRBV27 to TRBJ2-7; no clear D gene. Per germline, CDR1 MNHEY and CDR2 SMNVEV (reference sequence). The CDR3 is 12 amino acids. Trimming stripped 5 bases from V and 3 bases from J, with 8 bases between. CDR3 coding DNA: TGTGCCAGCAGTGGTCTAAACTACGAGCAGTACTTC. Translated, it gives CASSGLNYEQYF.

The genes are TRBV6-5 and TRBJ2-7; D is possibly TRBD1 (5 bases). Trimming cost V 6 bases and J 1 base, with 10 bases left between them. CDR1 MNHEY and CDR2 SVGAGI come from the germline V gene. This CDR3 spans 13 amino acids. CDR3 protein: CASRNRLSYEQYF. The CDR3 DNA reads TGTGCCAGCAGAAACAGGTTATCCTACGAGCAGTACTTC.

This sequence joins TRBV29-1 and TRBJ2-5, with D uncertain. V was clipped by 6 bases and J by 1 base, with 12 bases between them. The CDR3 is 13 residues long. The germline V gene has CDR1 SQVTM and CDR2 ANQGSEA. The DNA for the CDR3 is TGCAGCGTCGTTGCGAGTTCCCAAGAGACCCAGTACTTC. It encodes CSVVASSQETQYF.

The chain is built from TRBV11-1 and TRBJ2-2; 8 nucleotides align to TRBD1. Looked up from germline, CDR1 is SGHAT and CDR2 is FQDESV (reference sequence). This CDR3 has 15 amino acids. The junction had 6 bases not matched to a gene; V was cut back by 2 bases and J by 7 bases. The CDR3 sequence: CASSLSRTGFGELFF. The CDR3 coding sequence is TGTGCCAGCAGCTTATCGCGGACAGGGTTCGGGGAGCTGTTTTTT.

The rearrangement uses TRBV6-5 and TRBJ2-5; weak D call: TRBD1 (5 bases). Trimming took off 1 base at V and 2 bases at J, with 11 bases between the two ends. There are 15 residues in the CDR3. CDR1 is MNHEY, CDR2 SVGAGI, per germline. The CDR3 nucleotides are TGTGCCAGCAGTTACTTGGGGCAGAGTCAAGAGACCCAGTACTTC. The encoded protein is CASSYLGQSQETQYF.

CDR3: CASSMQTGEPLGEQYF. CDR3 nucleotides: TGTGCCAGTAGTATGCAGACGGGGGAGCCCCTAGGGGAGCAGTACTTC. The chain is built from TRBV19 and TRBJ2-7, with TRBD2 as a possible D gene (6 bases). Per germline, CDR1 LNHDA and CDR2 SQIVND (reference sequence). The CDR3 is 16 amino acids. With 3 bases removed from V and 7 bases from J, the gap between germline ends came to 22 bases.

The genes are TRBV4-2 and TRBJ1-1; D is unclear. The CDR3 loop spans 14 amino acids. Trimming removed 1 base at V and 3 bases at J, with 9 bases between. Germline V gene sequence: CDR1 LGHNA, CDR2 YNFKEQ. CDR3 sequence: CASSQVRSDTEAFF. The CDR3 coding sequence is TGTGCCAGCAGCCAAGTCCGTTCGGACACTGAAGCTTTCTTT.

This chain joins TRBV5-8 and TRBJ1-1, with 8 bases matching TRBD1. The ends lost 2 bases at V and 4 bases at J; junction bases unmatched: 7. The CDR3 runs to 15 residues. CDR1 is SGHTS and CDR2 is YDEGEE in the germline V gene. Here the CDR3 reads CASSFRPGGSTEAFF. The CDR3 nucleotides read TGTGCCAGCAGCTTTCGGCCAGGGGGCAGCACTGAAGCTTTCTTT.

About this clone: In the same sample, other DNA sequences code for this CDR3. The chain has TRBV9 and TRBJ1-1; D unclear. The ends were cut back, 0 bases at V and 0 bases at J, with 6 bases in the middle. Germline CDR1 SGDLS, CDR2 YYNGEE. The CDR3 spans 14 residues. The CDR3 coding sequence is TGTGCCAGCAGCGTAGGAGGCATGAACACTGAAGCTTTCTTT. Translation gives CASSVGGMNTEAFF.

The chain links TRBV28 to TRBJ1-4; 9 nucleotides match TRBD1. With 3 bases clipped from V and 11 bases from J, the junction kept 7 bases outside the gene matches. The germline gives CDR1 MDHEN, CDR2 SYDVKM. CDR3 length: 14 residues. The DNA for the CDR3 is TGTGCCAGCAGTTTGGGACAGGGAAACTACAAACTGTTTTTT. It translates to CASSLGQGNYKLFF. Variable domain in full (rest from reference TRBV28 and TRBJ1-4): DVKVTQSSRYLVKRTGEKVFLECVQDMDHENMFWYRQDPGLGLRLIYFSYDVKMKEKGDIPEGYSVSREKKERFSLILESASTNQTSMYLCASSLGQGNYKLFFGSGTQLSVL.

The rearrangement joins TRBV6-5 to TRBJ2-2; D not resolved. The germline gives CDR1 MNHEY, CDR2 SVGAGI. V lost 7 bases to trimming and J lost 6 bases, with 12 bases between them. This CDR3 has 13 amino acids. CDR3 residues: CASTQALAGELFF. The CDR3 nucleotides are TGTGCCAGCACCCAAGCACTTGCCGGGGAGCTGTTTTTT.

The chain couples TRBV5-4 to TRBJ2-7; 7 bases are a match to TRBD2. The V and J ends lost 0 bases and 2 bases, in that order; junction bases with no gene match: 8. Per the germline V gene, CDR1 is SGHNT and CDR2 is YYREEE (reference sequence). The CDR3 loop spans 16 amino acids. The CDR3 nucleotides are TGTGCCAGCAGCTTGGGGACTAGAAGCGGAGCCTACGAGCAGTACTTC. Protein: CASSLGTRSGAYEQYF.

V usage is TRBV11-2 and J usage is TRBJ2-6; 7 positions agree with TRBD1. This CDR3 region has 18 residues. CDR1 and CDR2 (germline): SGHAT, FQNNGV. V was pared by 5 bases and J by 0 bases, with 10 bases of the junction left unmatched. CDR3 residues: CASSPTGTVNSGANVLTF. For the CDR3, the DNA is TGTGCCAGCAGCCCCACCGGGACAGTGAACTCTGGGGCCAACGTCCTGACTTTC.

V and J are TRBV27 and TRBJ1-5; the D gene is possibly TRBD1 (6 bases). V gave up 5 bases and J gave up 4 bases, with 12 bases separating them. This CDR3 spans 14 amino acids. Germline V gene lookup returns CDR1 MNHEY and CDR2 SMNVEV (reference sequence). In DNA form, the CDR3 reads TGTGCCAGCAGTCCGACAGGCCCTAATCAGCCCCAGCATTTT. Translated: CASSPTGPNQPQHF.

Comments on this clone: The junction differs from germline at one of its ends, possibly a read error. The chain has TRBV7-2 and TRBJ1-1; perhaps TRBD1 as D (5 bases). Germline CDR1 reads SGHTA; CDR2 reads FQGNSA. The CDR3 is 14 residues long. The CDR3 DNA reads as TGTGCCAGCAGCTTAGACGGGGGGTTGTCATCCACATCGTTT. Its protein product is CASSLDGGLSSTSF.

The chain uses TRBV13 and TRBJ2-2; D might be TRBD2 (5 bases). Germline V lookup: CDR1 PRHDT, CDR2 FYEKMQ (reference sequence). With 1 base removed from V and 6 bases from J, the gap between germline ends came to 24 bases. There are 19 residues in the CDR3. CDR3 bases: TGTGCCAGCAGCTTAGTAGCAGGACGGAATTTTCTGAGGGCCGGGGAGCTGTTTTTT. Protein sequence: CASSLVAGRNFLRAGELFF.

The chain combines TRBV7-3 with TRBJ2-2, with 7 bases aligning to TRBD2. The CDR3 extends over 17 amino acids. CDR1 is SGHTA and CDR2 is FQGTGA in the germline V gene. Trimming at V came to 2 bases and at J to 5 bases, leaving 11 bases not matched to a gene. The CDR3 protein is CASSLAPTGRETGELFF. In DNA, the CDR3 is TGTGCCAGCAGCTTAGCCCCTACTGGGCGGGAGACCGGGGAGCTGTTTTTT.